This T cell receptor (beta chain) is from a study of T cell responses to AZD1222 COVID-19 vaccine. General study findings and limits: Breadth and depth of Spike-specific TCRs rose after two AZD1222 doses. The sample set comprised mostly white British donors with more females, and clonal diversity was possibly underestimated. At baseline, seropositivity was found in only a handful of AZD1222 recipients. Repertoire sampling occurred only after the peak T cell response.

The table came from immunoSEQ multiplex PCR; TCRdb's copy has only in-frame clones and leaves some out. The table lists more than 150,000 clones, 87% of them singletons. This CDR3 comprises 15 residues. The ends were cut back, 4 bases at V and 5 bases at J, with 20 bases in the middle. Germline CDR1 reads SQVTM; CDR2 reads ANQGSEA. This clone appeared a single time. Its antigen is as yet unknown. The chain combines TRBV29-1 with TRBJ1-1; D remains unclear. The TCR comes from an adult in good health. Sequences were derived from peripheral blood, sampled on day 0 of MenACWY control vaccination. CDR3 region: CSVVFDGRRRTEAFF. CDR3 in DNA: TGCAGCGTTGTGTTTGACGGGAGGAGGAGGACTGAAGCTTTCTTT. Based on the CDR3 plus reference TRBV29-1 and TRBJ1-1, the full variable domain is SAVISQKPSRDICQRGTSLTIQCQVDSQVTMMFWYRQQPGQSLTLIATANQGSEATYESGFVIDKFPISRPNLTFSTLTVSNMSPEDSSIYLCSVVFDGRRRTEAFFGQGTRLTVV.